Listed below are T cell receptor beta chains from one sample, sequenced in a study of regulatory T cells in long-lasting Graves disease. TCRdb ran MiXCR on the multiplex PCR reads and lists one entry per CDR3 protein. Among some 220,000 distinct CDR3 sequences listed, roughly 19% were seen once. These sequences were also reported in another study, on T cells in Graves' hyperthyroidism and ophthalmopathy.

This material consisted of peripheral blood mononuclear cells (PBMCs), taken at new diagnosis, from a patient treated with antithyroid drugs. Every receptor here comes from a woman aged 25 to 39 with Graves disease. The CDR3 runs from the conserved cysteine through the conserved F or W. Each record gives: V gene, CDR3 protein.

v_gene: TRBV7-2
CDR3aa: CASSLALRSRALNTEAFF

v_gene: TRBV5-6
CDR3aa: CASSLRPFEAFF

v_gene: TRBV9
CDR3aa: CASSAQPGGAGGVQETQYF

v_gene: TRBV7-9
CDR3aa: CASSLLGTGLQPQHF

v_gene: TRBV19
CDR3aa: CASSIDVAGGARNEQFF

v_gene: TRBV11-2
CDR3aa: CASSLLGRTENTEAFF

v_gene: TRBV6-1
CDR3aa: CATTYQETQYF

v_gene: TRBV9
CDR3aa: CASSVSGAPYNEQFF

v_gene: TRBV20-1
CDR3aa: CSARVRVTEAFF

v_gene: TRBV2
CDR3aa: CASRGNKRGLNNSPLHF

v_gene: TRBV20-1
CDR3aa: CSAHRDAGSTDTQYF

v_gene: TRBV19
CDR3aa: CASEKDAGRSQRDTGELFF

v_gene: TRBV15
CDR3aa: CATGLADYNEQFF